The present T cell receptor (beta chain) was sequenced within a study of shared clonotypes between healthy human individuals. V was clipped by 0 bases and J by 9 bases, with 10 bases between them. Germline V gene lookup returns CDR1 SGHDT and CDR2 YYEEEE. The CDR3 has 13 residues. Repertoires were generated with immunoSEQ multiplex PCR, while TCRdb's copy carries only in-frame clones and drops some. The sample has 2 million to 3 million clones; about 92% are singletons. The TCR was taken from a man younger than 35 in good health. The sample consisted of naive CD4+ T cells sorted from blood. Subset of the sample: CD45RA+ positively selected. The J gene is TRBJ2-1, the V gene TRBV5-6, with a tentative D call TRBD2 (6 bases). The CDR3: CASSLGLGTEQFF. DNA of the CDR3: TGTGCCAGCAGCTTGGGACTAGGAACTGAGCAGTTCTTC.